Shown below are 8 T cell receptor beta chains from a single sample sequenced in a study of blood T cell repertoires in COVID-19 (dated by TCRdb to 2020 to 2021). Library creation used the immunoSEQ multiplex PCR assay. In TCRdb, the immuneACCESS table is reduced to in-frame sequences with V and J assigned. These tables do not hold every clone; where another copy was compared, an unresolved V gene accounts for under half, and the others remain unexplained. For this sample the table gives 150,000 to 200,000 clones, of which 70% to 90% were detected only once. The leading ten clones occupy 5% of the sample. Sequenced input: peripheral blood. Source of these receptors: a human donor in a cohort sampled during active COVID-19.

The CDR3 sequence: CASSSLLGQSSGANVLTF. CDR3 sequence (DNA): TGTGCCAGCAGCTCCCTCCTCGGACAGAGCTCTGGGGCCAACGTCCTGACTTTC. J is TRBJ2-6 and V is TRBV7-9, with D maybe TRBD1 (6 bases). Germline V gene lookup returns CDR1 SEHNR and CDR2 FQNEAQ (reference sequence). The ends were cut back, 4 bases at V and 0 bases at J, with 16 bases in the middle. The CDR3 extends over 18 amino acids.

This clone was seen a single time. The rearrangement uses TRBV5-8 and TRBJ2-5; D ambiguous. CDR3 length equals 13 residues. Germline V gene sequence: CDR1 SGHTS, CDR2 YDEGEE. Trimming stripped 4 bases from V and 4 bases from J, with 11 bases between. The CDR3 protein is CASSGDLGETQYF. Here the CDR3 DNA reads TGTGCCAGCAGCGGAGACTTAGGAGAGACCCAGTACTTC.

The chain joins TRBV25-1 to TRBJ1-6; TRBD1 agrees at 9 bases. Per germline, CDR1 MGHDK and CDR2 SYGVNS. The CDR3 covers 17 residues. The junction had 12 bases not matched to a gene; V was cut back by 3 bases and J by 9 bases. CDR3 in amino acids: CASSDNRGRFPFSPLHF. The CDR3 bases are TGTGCCAGCAGTGACAACAGGGGGCGCTTTCCCTTTTCACCCCTCCACTTT.

V and J are TRBV7-9 and TRBJ2-6; 10 positions match TRBD1. The CDR3 is 17 amino acids. Trimming cost V 4 bases and J 4 bases; bases outside gene matches: 7. CDR1 and CDR2 from the germline V gene are SEHNR and FQNEAQ (reference sequence). The CDR3 spells CASSSGTGVLGANVLTF. CDR3 bases: TGTGCCAGCAGCTCCGGGACAGGGGTCCTAGGGGCCAACGTCCTGACTTTC.

The chain recombines TRBV28 with TRBJ2-7, with 11 nucleotides matching TRBD2. Trimming removed 6 bases from V and 3 bases from J; junction bases left unmatched: 1. Germline CDR1 reads MDHEN; CDR2 reads SYDVKM. The CDR3 sequence is 13 residues long. The CDR3 DNA is TGTGCCAGCAGCGGGACTAGCGGCTACGAGCAGTACTTC. Its translation: CASSGTSGYEQYF.

This clone showed up just once. This rearrangement joins TRBV27 to TRBJ1-2; TRBD1 matches at 10 bases. From germline, CDR1 is MNHEY and CDR2 SMNVEV (reference sequence). This CDR3 has 15 residues. J gave up 3 bases and V 4 bases, and 5 bases lay outside the gene matches. CDR3 DNA sequence: TGTGCCAGCAGTTCTCCGGGACAGGGGTACTATGGCTACACCTTC. Translated: CASSSPGQGYYGYTF.

The sample holds a few counts of this clone. The chain joins TRBV11-2 to TRBJ2-7; D is undetermined. V dropped 0 bases and J dropped 0 bases, with 9 bases sitting between them. The CDR3 has 15 residues. Germline CDR1 reads SGHAT; CDR2 reads FQNNGV. CDR3 amino acids: CASSLDPLVSYEQYF. The DNA of the CDR3 is TGTGCCAGCAGCTTAGATCCCCTAGTCTCCTACGAGCAGTACTTC.

CDR3 in amino acids: CASSRLGSYEQYF. In DNA form, the CDR3 reads TGTGCCAGCAGCAGACTAGGGTCCTACGAGCAGTACTTC. The chain recombines TRBV27 with TRBJ2-7; tentative D call: TRBD2 (6 bases). Between the trimmed V and J ends, which lost 6 bases and 1 base, there was a span of 10 bases. This CDR3 is built from 13 residues. Germline V lookup: CDR1 MNHEY, CDR2 SMNVEV (reference sequence).